The next 27 T cell receptor beta chains were all read from a single sample in a study of blood T cell repertoires in COVID-19. The protocol was immunoSEQ multiplex PCR, while the TCRdb copy is restricted to in-frame clones and leaves out a portion. The sample has 300,000 or so clones; roughly 92% are singletons. Sequences were obtained from peripheral blood. The receptors shown here come from a woman in her thirties with COVID-19, enrolled during active disease.

As concerns this clone: At one boundary the junction diverges from the germline segment, which might be a read error. The chain links TRBV19 to TRBJ1-5; TRBD1 aligns across 8 bases. The CDR3 is 14 residues long. CDR1 and CDR2 (germline): LNHDA, SQIVND (reference sequence). This chain's CDR3 is CASSTILGQGGSDF. For the CDR3, the DNA is TGTGCCAGTAGTACAATCCTAGGACAGGGTGGGTCGGATTTT.

The chain combines TRBV6-5 with TRBJ2-1; 10 nucleotides align to TRBD2. J lost 5 bases, V lost 6 bases, and 7 bases had no gene match. The CDR3 contains 15 residues. The germline CDR1 and CDR2 sequences are MNHEY and SVGAGI. The CDR3 loop reads CASRQLAGINNEQFF. In nucleotides, the CDR3 is TGTGCCAGCAGGCAACTAGCGGGAATCAACAATGAGCAGTTCTTC.

The gene calls are TRBV29-1 and TRBJ2-1; 9 positions agree with TRBD2. Per the germline V gene, CDR1 is SQVTM and CDR2 is ANQGSEA. This CDR3 has 12 amino acids. V was clipped by 4 bases and J by 7 bases; unmatched bases: 2. The CDR3 spells CSVALAGNEQFF. The CDR3 region has the DNA TGCAGCGTTGCTCTAGCGGGAAATGAGCAGTTCTTC.

The chain joins TRBV19 to TRBJ1-6; 7 nucleotides align to TRBD1. CDR3 size: 16 residues. Germline loops: CDR1 LNHDA, CDR2 SQIVND (reference sequence). V lost 5 bases to trimming and J lost 7 bases; unmatched junction nucleotides: 11. The CDR3 nucleotides are TGTGCCAGTAGTCCCCGGGACAGAGGATTAAATTCACCCCTCCACTTT. It codes for CASSPRDRGLNSPLHF.

This clone was picked up many times. In DNA form, the CDR3 reads TGTGCCAGCTCACTGGACAGGGAGCGAGAAAAACTGTTTTTT. Protein: CASSLDREREKLFF. V is TRBV18 and J is TRBJ1-4; 8 bases align to TRBD1. In germline, CDR1 is KGHSH, CDR2 LQKENI. This CDR3 contains 14 residues. Trimming took 4 bases from V and 8 from J; bases not matched to a gene: 6.

The gene calls are TRBV29-1 and TRBJ2-7, with a possible D match to TRBD2 (5 bases). V was shortened by 7 bases and J by 0 bases, with 13 bases between the two germline ends. From germline, CDR1 is SQVTM and CDR2 ANQGSEA. The CDR3 has 13 amino acids. For the CDR3, the DNA is TGCAGCGCCGGAGGATTTTACTCCTACGAGCAGTACTTC. Encoded protein: CSAGGFYSYEQYF.

Only a few counts were recorded for this clone. The chain has TRBV6-1 and TRBJ2-7, with TRBD2 matching 8 bases. J lost 6 bases, V lost 3 bases, and 7 bases had no gene match. The CDR3 contains 14 residues. Germline CDR1 MNHNS, CDR2 SASEGT. The DNA of the CDR3 is TGTGCCAGCAGTGAGGTAGTAGCGGGACGCGAGCAGTACTTC. Translation gives CASSEVVAGREQYF.

The rearrangement joins TRBV28 to TRBJ1-5; D is undetermined. Germline CDR1 is MDHEN and CDR2 is SYDVKM. V gave up 6 bases and J gave up 8 bases, with 11 bases separating them. This CDR3 is 12 amino acids long. Written as DNA, the CDR3 is TGTGCCAGCAGACTAACGAAGGAGCCCCAGCATTTT. This codes for CASRLTKEPQHF.

The rearrangement links TRBV6-4 to TRBJ2-5, with a possible D match to TRBD1 (5 bases). V was pared by 4 bases and J by 5 bases, with 14 bases between. The CDR3 runs to 14 residues. Germline V lookup: CDR1 MRHNA, CDR2 SNTAGT. This CDR3 reads CASSGKQKGETQYF. In DNA, the CDR3 is TGTGCCAGCAGTGGGAAGCAAAAGGGGGAGACCCAGTACTTC.

This clone is a singleton in its sample. J is TRBJ1-1 and V is TRBV5-1; no firm D call. With 4 bases removed from V and 1 base from J, the gap between germline ends came to 11 bases. The germline V gene has CDR1 SGHRS and CDR2 YFSETQ. This CDR3 region has 14 residues. CDR3 sequence reads: CASSVKGGNTEAFF. The CDR3 coding sequence is TGCGCCAGCAGCGTGAAGGGAGGGAACACTGAAGCTTTCTTT.

J is TRBJ1-5 and V is TRBV2; the match to TRBD1 covers 8 bases. V shed 8 bases and J 5 bases; nucleotides not matched to a gene: 8. Germline V gene lookup returns CDR1 SNHLY and CDR2 FYNNEI. CDR3 length: 14 residues. CDR3 sequence: CASGAQGADQPQHF. CDR3 DNA sequence: TGTGCCAGCGGGGCTCAGGGGGCGGATCAGCCCCAGCATTTT.

V gene TRBV3-1 (or the pseudogene TRBV3-2) combines with J gene TRBJ1-1, with 7 bases that match TRBD1. Germline values: CDR1 LGHDT, CDR2 YNNKEL (reference sequence). The J segment lost 5 bases and the V segment lost 2 bases, leaving 8 bases of the junction unmatched. The length of the CDR3 is 15 residues. The CDR3 sequence: CASSQSDREGTEAFF. The CDR3 DNA reads as TGTGCCAGCAGCCAATCCGACAGGGAAGGGACTGAAGCTTTCTTT.

To note about this clone: At the DNA level, this CDR3 is encoded by other sequences in the same sample as well. The J gene is TRBJ1-2, the V gene TRBV7-9, with D unclear. Between the trimmed V and J ends, which lost 1 base and 4 bases, there was a span of 10 bases. The CDR3 has 14 amino acids. The germline V gene has CDR1 SEHNR and CDR2 FQNEAQ (reference sequence). In nucleotides, the CDR3 is TGTGCCAGCAGCTTAGGCGGAACTGGCTATGGCTACACCTTC. Translating gives CASSLGGTGYGYTF.

The chain recombines TRBV25-1 with TRBJ2-2; D remains unclear. The germline V and J ends were trimmed by 3 bases and 0 bases, with 8 bases remaining between them. Germline V gene lookup returns CDR1 MGHDK and CDR2 SYGVNS. The CDR3 runs to 15 residues. The CDR3 nucleotides read TGTGCCAGCAGTGATGTTCGGGCGAACACCGGGGAGCTGTTTTTT. This encodes CASSDVRANTGELFF. Supplemented by reference TRBV25-1 and TRBJ2-2, the full variable domain reads EADIYQTPRYLVIGTGKKITLECSQTMGHDKMYWYQQDPGMELHLIHYSYGVNSTEKGDLSSESTVSRIRTEHFPLTLESARPSHTSQYLCASSDVRANTGELFFGEGSRLTVL.

CDR3 region: CASSQGGQNEQFF. CDR3 in DNA: TGTGCCAGCAGCCAAGGGGGGCAGAATGAGCAGTTCTTC. The rearrangement links TRBV3-1 (or the pseudogene TRBV3-2) to TRBJ2-1; possibly TRBD1 for D (6 bases). Trimming took 1 base from V and 7 from J, leaving 8 bases between them. The V gene's germline CDR1 is LGHDT and CDR2 YNNKEL (reference sequence). The CDR3 is 13 residues long.

The chain joins TRBV5-1 to TRBJ1-2; 7 nucleotides line up with TRBD1. The germline gives CDR1 SGHRS, CDR2 YFSETQ. The CDR3 runs 15 residues. With 0 bases clipped from V and 3 bases from J, the junction kept 5 bases outside the gene matches. The CDR3 region has the DNA TGCGCCAGCAGCTTGGCCGAGGGGGCTTACTATGGCTACACCTTC. Its translation: CASSLAEGAYYGYTF.

In its sample, this clone was seen once. The chain employs TRBV7-2 and TRBJ1-1; TRBD1 aligns across 7 bases. CDR3 length: 14 amino acids. J lost 1 base, V lost 5 bases, and 4 bases had no gene match. In germline, CDR1 is SGHTA, CDR2 FQGNSA. The DNA of the CDR3 is TGTGCCAGCAGCCAGAGGACAGGGAACACTGAAGCTTTCTTT. Its protein product is CASSQRTGNTEAFF. Drawing the rest from reference TRBV7-2 and TRBJ1-1, the complete variable domain is GAGVSQSPSNKVTEKGKDVELRCDPISGHTALYWYRQSLGQGLEFLIYFQGNSAPDKSGLPSDRFSAERTGGSVSTLTIQRTQQEDSAVYLCASSQRTGNTEAFFGQGTRLTVV.

To note about this clone: This same CDR3 is encoded by further DNA sequences in the sample. The rearrangement links TRBV7-2 to TRBJ2-7, with 12 nucleotides matching TRBD2. The junction had 4 bases not matched to a gene; V was cut back by 5 bases and J by 2 bases. This CDR3 is 15 amino acids long. Germline CDR1 and CDR2: SGHTA and FQGNSA. The CDR3 bases are TGTGCCAGCAGCCTAGGACTAGCGGGGACCTACGAGCAGTACTTC. This sequence encodes CASSLGLAGTYEQYF.

V usage is TRBV6-4 and J usage is TRBJ2-5; tentatively, D is TRBD2 (6 bases). Deletions cut 4 bases from V and 4 bases from J, with 13 bases between. This CDR3 contains 14 residues. CDR1 and CDR2 (germline): MRHNA, SNTAGT. The CDR3 loop is CASSVRERGETQYF. CDR3 coding DNA: TGTGCCAGCAGTGTACGGGAGAGGGGAGAGACCCAGTACTTC.

The CDR3 here is CATSEWTSGFTDTQYF. In DNA form, the CDR3 reads TGTGCCACCAGTGAATGGACTAGCGGATTCACAGATACGCAGTATTTT. This sequence joins TRBV24-1 and TRBJ2-3; 10 positions agree with TRBD2. The V segment lost 4 bases and the J segment 2 bases; nucleotides outside the gene matches: 5. Germline loops: CDR1 KGHDR, CDR2 SFDVKD. The CDR3 extends over 16 amino acids.

This chain connects TRBV5-1 to TRBJ1-2, with D uncertain. Per the germline V gene, CDR1 is SGHRS and CDR2 is YFSETQ. The V and J ends lost 0 bases and 8 bases respectively, with 11 bases between them. The CDR3 is made up of 13 amino acids. CDR3 in amino acids: CASSLVEVEGYTF. The CDR3 coding sequence is TGCGCCAGCAGCTTGGTCGAGGTTGAGGGCTACACCTTC.

This chain uses TRBV15 with TRBJ2-3; the D is unclear. CDR1 is LNHNV and CDR2 is YYDKDF in the germline V gene (reference sequence). Trimming took off 2 bases at V and 1 base at J, with 7 bases between the two ends. CDR3 length: 14 residues. CDR3 sequence: CATSRQKRTDTQYF. CDR3 DNA sequence: TGTGCCACCAGCAGACAGAAACGCACAGATACGCAGTATTTT.

The chain has TRBV11-2 and TRBJ1-2, with 8 positions matching TRBD1. CDR1 and CDR2 (germline): SGHAT, FQNNGV. J was trimmed by 4 bases and V by 5 bases; bases with no gene match: 9. This CDR3 is 15 amino acids long. As DNA, the CDR3 is TGTGCCAGCAGCCCCAGACAGGGGCCCTCCTATGGCTACACCTTC. Translated: CASSPRQGPSYGYTF.

The chain has TRBV11-2 and TRBJ2-7, with 8 bases lining up with TRBD2. The length of the CDR3 is 15 residues. V lost 0 bases to trimming and J lost 4 bases; unmatched junction nucleotides: 5. Germline CDR1 and CDR2: SGHAT and FQNNGV. The CDR3 bases are TGTGCCAGCAGCTTAGAGGTAGCGGGAAGTTACGAGCAGTACTTC. This gives the protein CASSLEVAGSYEQYF.

The genes are TRBV30 and TRBJ2-7; D gene unclear. Trimming took off 1 base at V and 8 bases at J, with 24 bases between the two ends. The CDR3 length is 16 residues. Germline CDR1 GTSNPN, CDR2 SVGIG (reference sequence). CDR3 protein: CAWSALALLTYSQQYF. The CDR3 DNA reads as TGTGCCTGGAGTGCCCTCGCCCTCTTGACTTACTCGCAGCAGTACTTC. Full variable domain (remainder filled in from reference TRBV30 and TRBJ2-7): SQTIHQWPATLVQPVGSPLSLECTVEGTSNPNLYWYRQAAGRGLQLLFYSVGIGQISSEVPQNLSASRPQDRQFILSSKKLLLSDSGFYLCAWSALALLTYSQQYFGPGTRLTVT.

The chain recombines TRBV7-9 with TRBJ2-3; possible D gene TRBD2, 6 bases. The V gene lost 8 bases and the J gene lost 8 bases, with 11 bases spanning the gap. This CDR3 is built from 11 residues. Germline V gene lookup returns CDR1 SEHNR and CDR2 FQNEAQ (reference sequence). CDR3 sequence: CASARDFTQYF. The DNA of the CDR3 is TGTGCCAGCGCCCGGGACTTTACGCAGTATTTT.

The rearrangement uses TRBV2 and TRBJ2-1; the match to TRBD2 covers 11 bases. The CDR3 is made up of 15 amino acids. The germline gives CDR1 SNHLY, CDR2 FYNNEI. The V segment lost 11 bases and the J segment 0 bases; nucleotides outside the gene matches: 6. The CDR3 reads CALEGLAGSYNEQFF. CDR3 bases: TGTGCCCTGGAAGGACTAGCGGGCTCCTACAATGAGCAGTTCTTC.